Presented here are 23 T cell receptor beta chains from one specimen sequenced in a study of stem cell transplantation in POMP-related autoinflammatory disease. Profiling relied on immunoSEQ multiplex PCR, and the TCRdb table lists in-frame clones only, not all of them. The sample lists some 33,000 clones; 70% to 90% were seen once. Sequenced here: CD4+ T cells from PBMCs, sampled before stem cell transplantation. All receptors come from a human donor with POMP-related autoinflammation and immune dysregulation (PRAID).

The chain carries TRBV7-9 and TRBJ1-1; D gene uncertain. CDR1 is SEHNR, CDR2 FQNEAQ, per germline (reference sequence). CDR3 length: 13 residues. V was pared by 5 bases and J by 5 bases, with 12 bases between. The CDR3 loop is CASSSQVLTEAFF. CDR3 bases: TGTGCCAGCAGCAGTCAGGTTCTAACTGAAGCTTTCTTT.

The chain uses TRBV28 and TRBJ1-6; TRBD1 might be the D (5 bases). CDR3 length: 17 amino acids. CDR1 MDHEN and CDR2 SYDVKM come from the germline V gene. Between the trimmed V and J ends, which lost 5 bases and 7 bases, there was a span of 21 bases. The CDR3 protein is CASSPGGGGRGNSPLHF. The CDR3 DNA reads TGTGCCAGCAGTCCCGGGGGAGGCGGGCGGGGGAATTCACCCCTCCACTTT. The entire variable domain, with the rest obtained from reference TRBV28 and TRBJ1-6, is as follows: DVKVTQSSRYLVKRTGEKVFLECVQDMDHENMFWYRQDPGLGLRLIYFSYDVKMKEKGDIPEGYSVSREKKERFSLILESASTNQTSMYLCASSPGGGGRGNSPLHFGNGTRLTVT.

The V call is TRBV10-3, the J call TRBJ2-6, with D maybe TRBD2 (6 bases). The V end was cut by 11 bases, the J end by 2 bases, with 10 bases between. This CDR3 has 13 residues. Germline-derived CDR1 and CDR2 are ENHRY and SYGVKD. The CDR3, as DNA: TGTGCCGCGGGACTCCCTGGGGCCAACGTCCTGACTTTC. It is translated as CAAGLPGANVLTF.

The chain combines TRBV5-1 with TRBJ2-2; 8 bases align to TRBD1. Germline CDR1 is SGHRS and CDR2 is YFSETQ. Trimming removed 4 bases from V and 6 bases from J; junction bases left unmatched: 5. The CDR3 covers 14 residues. The CDR3 region is CASSGQGAPGELFF. CDR3 sequence (DNA): TGCGCCAGCAGCGGACAGGGTGCGCCCGGGGAGCTGTTTTTT.

This chain connects TRBV9 to TRBJ2-7, with TRBD2 as a possible D gene (6 bases). Germline loops: CDR1 SGDLS, CDR2 YYNGEE. V lost 0 bases, J lost 2 bases, and 12 bases lay in between. The CDR3 totals 15 residues. Here the CDR3 reads CASSVGGTATYEQYF. CDR3 in DNA: TGTGCCAGCAGCGTAGGCGGGACGGCTACCTACGAGCAGTACTTC.

The chain has TRBV5-1 and TRBJ2-3; D unresolved. This CDR3 spans 15 amino acids. The germline gives CDR1 SGHRS, CDR2 YFSETQ. Trimming cost V 1 base and J 2 bases, with 11 bases left between them. CDR3 sequence reads: CASSLLVKSTDTQYF. As DNA, the CDR3 is TGCGCCAGCAGCTTGCTCGTAAAATCCACAGATACGCAGTATTTT.

The chain joins TRBV7-3 to TRBJ2-3, with D uncertain. Trimming cost V 5 bases and J 4 bases, with 13 bases left between them. Germline V lookup: CDR1 SGHTA, CDR2 FQGTGA. CDR3 length: 14 residues. The CDR3 DNA sequence: TGTGCCAGCAGCCGCAACAGAAACCCAGATACGCAGTATTTT. Its translation is CASSRNRNPDTQYF. Full variable domain (remainder filled in from reference TRBV7-3 and TRBJ2-3): GAGVSQTPSNKVTEKGKYVELRCDPISGHTALYWYRQSLGQGPEFLIYFQGTGAADDSGLPNDRFFAVRPEGSVSTLKIQRTERGDSAVYLCASSRNRNPDTQYFGPGTRLTVL.

The chain combines TRBV6-1 with TRBJ2-7; unclear D gene. From germline, CDR1 is MNHNS and CDR2 SASEGT. Trimming removed 7 bases from V and 2 bases from J, with 12 bases in between. CDR3 length equals 13 residues. CDR3 sequence: CASMVAVAYEQYF. CDR3 coding DNA: TGTGCCAGCATGGTGGCGGTGGCCTACGAGCAGTACTTC.

The chain is built from TRBV18 and TRBJ1-4; D might be TRBD1 (5 bases). The CDR3 length is 13 residues. Trimming stripped 3 bases from V and 10 bases from J, with 12 bases between. Per the germline V gene, CDR1 is KGHSH and CDR2 is LQKENI. The DNA for the CDR3 is TGTGCCAGCTCACCGTCAAGGGGACCAAAACTGTTTTTT. It codes for CASSPSRGPKLFF.

This chain connects TRBV5-4 to TRBJ1-6; 9 positions agree with TRBD1. Looked up from germline, CDR1 is SGHNT and CDR2 is YYREEE (reference sequence). This CDR3 contains 17 residues. Germline trimming cut 2 bases from V and 7 bases from J; bases unmatched to any gene: 10. The CDR3 region is CASSFPPGQGMNSPLHF. The DNA for the CDR3 is TGTGCCAGCAGCTTTCCCCCGGGACAGGGTATGAATTCACCCCTCCACTTT.

V usage is TRBV5-5 and J usage is TRBJ1-1; 7 nucleotides agree with TRBD1. Germline loops: CDR1 SGHKS, CDR2 YYEKEE (reference sequence). The CDR3 is 17 residues long. V lost 0 bases and J lost 0; bases outside the gene matches: 8. CDR3 amino acids: CASSLAPTGVLNTEAFF. CDR3 nucleotide sequence: TGTGCCAGCAGCTTGGCCCCCACAGGGGTCCTGAACACTGAAGCTTTCTTT.

The rearrangement joins TRBV5-6 to TRBJ1-3; no clear D. Germline-derived CDR1 and CDR2 are SGHDT and YYEEEE. V was pared by 4 bases and J by 0 bases, with 17 bases between. The length of the CDR3 is 17 residues. The CDR3 reads CASSLRVERFSGNTIYF. The CDR3 coding sequence is TGTGCCAGCAGCCTGAGAGTTGAGAGATTCTCTGGAAACACCATATATTTT.

CDR3 DNA sequence: TGTGCCAGCAGCCCTGGGGCTACTCTTTTTCGGGTTGAGCAGTTCTTC. Its translation is CASSPGATLFRVEQFF. This chain uses TRBV27 with TRBJ2-1; TRBD1 might be the D (5 bases). Germline V gene lookup returns CDR1 MNHEY and CDR2 SMNVEV (reference sequence). The length of the CDR3 is 16 residues. V lost 6 bases, J lost 9 bases, and 24 bases lay in between.

The rearrangement joins TRBV4-1 to TRBJ1-4; D remains ambiguous. The CDR3 is 14 amino acids. Per the germline V gene, CDR1 is MGHRA and CDR2 is YSYEKL. Trimming shortened V by 4 bases and J by 8 bases, and 14 bases separated the two germline ends. The CDR3 reads CASSLKSGLEKLFF. The CDR3 coding sequence is TGCGCCAGCAGCCTTAAGAGCGGACTCGAAAAACTGTTTTTT.

J is TRBJ1-4 and V is TRBV7-6; the match to TRBD1 covers 11 bases. V dropped 5 bases and J dropped 8; count of bases not matched to a gene: 4. Germline assignment: CDR1 SGHVS and CDR2 FNYEAQ. The CDR3 has 14 residues. CDR3 residues: CASSPRDRGEKLFF. CDR3 DNA: TGTGCCAGCAGCCCCCGGGACAGGGGGGAAAAACTGTTTTTT.

The chain is built from TRBV27 and TRBJ1-3; D is unclear. Trimming took 2 bases from V and 4 from J, leaving 6 bases between them. The CDR3 has 13 residues. CDR1 is MNHEY, CDR2 SMNVEV, per germline (reference sequence). The CDR3 protein is CASSLVEGNTIYF. The DNA of the CDR3 is TGTGCCAGCAGTTTAGTGGAGGGAAACACCATATATTTT.

The V and J genes are TRBV7-8 and TRBJ1-3; 7 bases agree with TRBD1. Germline CDR1 SGHVS, CDR2 FQNEAQ. The CDR3 is made up of 15 amino acids. The J segment lost 8 bases and the V segment lost 1 base, leaving 8 bases of the junction unmatched. CDR3 amino acids: CASSLVGRGPDTIYF. The CDR3 DNA reads TGTGCCAGCAGCTTAGTGGGGAGGGGGCCCGACACCATATATTTT.

The rearrangement links TRBV7-9 to TRBJ2-2, with a weak D call TRBD2 (5 bases). CDR1 is SEHNR and CDR2 is FQNEAQ in the germline V gene (reference sequence). Trimming pared 7 bases from V and 2 bases from J, leaving 8 bases between. This CDR3 is built from 13 residues. The CDR3 region is CASKRTNTGELFF. The CDR3 DNA follows: TGTGCCAGCAAACGGACTAACACCGGGGAGCTGTTTTTT.

The chain has TRBV5-1 and TRBJ1-6; no definite D call. The germline V gene has CDR1 SGHRS and CDR2 YFSETQ. The V end was cut by 0 bases, the J end by 9 bases, with 4 bases between. The CDR3 has 12 residues. The CDR3 sequence is CASSLEGSPLHF. CDR3 bases: TGCGCCAGCAGCTTGGAAGGTTCACCCCTCCACTTT.

The CDR3 loop is CASSSPSGPVQSYNEQFF. The CDR3 DNA follows: TGTGCCAGCAGCTCCCCTAGCGGGCCGGTCCAATCCTACAATGAGCAGTTCTTC. The chain uses TRBV7-9 and TRBJ2-1, with 8 positions matching TRBD2. Per the germline V gene, CDR1 is SEHNR and CDR2 is FQNEAQ (reference sequence). The CDR3 totals 18 residues. The J segment lost 1 base and the V segment lost 4 bases, leaving 12 bases of the junction unmatched.

The chain carries TRBV7-9 and TRBJ2-3; D is ambiguous. CDR1 is SEHNR and CDR2 is FQNEAQ in the germline V gene (reference sequence). The CDR3 sequence is 15 residues long. V was trimmed by 0 bases and J by 3 bases, leaving 10 bases between them. The CDR3 reads CASSLARLLTDTQYF. DNA of the CDR3: TGTGCCAGCAGCTTAGCGCGGCTGCTAACAGATACGCAGTATTTT.

The CDR3 spells CASSQGGGRPRGEQYF. The CDR3 DNA reads as TGTGCCAGCAGCCAAGGAGGCGGGAGGCCCAGGGGGGAGCAGTACTTC. This sequence joins TRBV4-2 and TRBJ2-7; perhaps TRBD2 as D (8 bases). Trimming left V 1 base short and J 7 bases short, with 20 bases between. CDR3 size: 16 residues. Germline V gives CDR1 LGHNA, CDR2 YNFKEQ.

This clone was counted only a few times. One end of the junction is discordant with germline, which a read error may explain. The chain links TRBV7-7 to TRBJ1-1; 7 positions agree with TRBD1. The CDR3 totals 13 residues. CDR1 and CDR2 (germline): SSHAT, FNYEAQ (reference sequence). The CDR3 region is CASSLRQGTEAFF. The CDR3 DNA reads TGTGCTAGCAGCCTTCGACAGGGCACTGAAGCTTTCTTT.